The table lists the clone carrying this TCR beta chain with a few counts. Molecular barcoding with unique molecular identifiers was used for the TCRbeta library. From the PCR reads, TCRdb called clonotypes with MiXCR, one entry per CDR3 protein. The sample carries just over 950,000 distinct CDR3 sequences, about 26% recorded once. This specimen belongs to a study of T-cell reconstitution after alpha-beta-depleted transplantation in children. The CDR3 extends over 13 amino acids. The V end lost 3 bases, the J end lost 7 bases, and 13 bases lay between the germline ends. Germline assignment: CDR1 DFQATT and CDR2 SNEGSKA (reference sequence).

The clonotype was recovered from a boy under two years old who had a stem cell transplant for SCID, so the T cells may come from the graft donor. The chain joins TRBV20-1 to TRBJ1-5; a weak D match, TRBD1 (6 bases). The material was PBMCs, mostly from graft donor cells, obtained 360 days after TCRalphabeta/CD19-depleted stem cell transplant. CDR3 nucleotide sequence: TGCAGTGCTAGGGGTAGGGGGAGCCAGCCCCAGCATTTT. It codes for CSARGRGSQPQHF.